This T cell receptor (beta chain) was captured in a study of blood T cell repertoires in COVID-19. Study-level information: PBMCs, B-cell-depleted T cells, or T cells provided the cDNA or gDNA that made up the material.

Living in 25 or so US areas, the participants were between roughly 18 and 90 years of age. Per the study methods: Reference gene primer amplification gave nucleated cell count estimates. Libraries were prepared by immunoSEQ multiplex PCR; TCRdb keeps only in-frame clonotypes and omits some of them. V and J calls and clone size are those listed in that table; D and trimming were worked out from the DNA. Of over 350,000 clones listed, nearly 90% are singletons. The germline V and J ends were trimmed by 4 bases and 7 bases, with 12 bases remaining between them. Germline V gene data show CDR1 as SGHRS and CDR2 as YFSETQ. The CDR3 consists of 14 residues.

The chain carries TRBV5-1 and TRBJ1-6, with a possible D match to TRBD1 (6 bases). This receptor was taken from a woman younger than 35 with acute COVID-19. The specimen was PBMCs or T cells enriched from blood (not recorded which). CDR3 in DNA: TGCGCCAGCAGCCAAGGACAGTCAAATTCACCCCTCCACTTT. This sequence encodes CASSQGQSNSPLHF.